A selection of T cell receptor beta chains follows, all from one sample in a study of cytomegalovirus exposure and HLA in healthy donors. Only in-frame clones appear in the TCRdb table, and some are missing; sequencing was by immunoSEQ multiplex PCR. The sample shows around 140,000 clones, just under 85% of them seen only once. The sequencing sample was made of PBMCs. These receptors were taken from a woman aged 60-75 years in good health and CMV-seropositive. CDR3s include the opening cysteine and the closing phenylalanine or tryptophan. A D gene is named only where the DNA matches it firmly. The size field is filled for only some rows; it gives once, few, many or a size class.

>.|TRBV4-3|.|TRBJ1-3
TGCGCCAGCAGCCAAGTATTCGGGGATGGAAACACCATATATTTT
CASSQVFGDGNTIYF
>once|TRBV30|TRBD1|TRBJ1-5
TGTGCCTGGAGACCGGGACAGGGCGGGAGCAATCAGCCCCAGCATTTT
CAWRPGQGGSNQPQHF
>.|TRBV5-4|TRBD1|TRBJ1-2
TGTGCCAGCAGCTTGACAGGGGGGAGGGGCTACACCTTC
CASSLTGGRGYTF
>.|TRBV19|TRBD2|TRBJ2-1
TGTGCCAGTAGTACCGGGGGACTAGCAGTCAATGAGCAGTTCTTC
CASSTGGLAVNEQFF
>.|TRBV5-4|TRBD1|TRBJ2-4
TGTGCCAGCAGCAAACAGGGGGGCCTAGCCAAAAACATTCAGTACTTC
CASSKQGGLAKNIQYF
>once|TRBV19|.|TRBJ1-5
TGTGCCAGTAGTATAGCAGGGTATAGCAATCAGCCCCAGCATTTT
CASSIAGYSNQPQHF
>.|TRBV5-4|TRBD1|TRBJ2-3
TGTGCCAGCAGCTTGGGCAGGGGGCAAGATACGCAGTATTTT
CASSLGRGQDTQYF
>.|TRBV7-9|.|TRBJ2-4
TGTGCCAGCAGCTTGACAGGAAAAATCATTCAGTACTTC
CASSLTGKIIQYF
>.|TRBV5-4|TRBD1|TRBJ2-7
TGTGCCAGCAGCCTATTATCACTCTCCGGGACAGGGCAGTACGAGCAGTACTTC
CASSLLSLSGTGQYEQYF
>.|TRBV19|.|TRBJ1-5
TGTGCCAGTAGTTACGTGCAGGGTGGATATAGCAATCAGCCCCAGCATTTT
CASSYVQGGYSNQPQHF
>.|TRBV6-6|TRBD1|TRBJ2-7
TGTGCCAGCAGGATTACAGGGGCCGAGCAGTACTTC
CASRITGAEQYF
>.|TRBV6-6|.|TRBJ2-2
TGTGCCAGCACAATCCGCCCGGGGTCGAACACCGGGGAGCTGTTTTTT
CASTIRPGSNTGELFF
>.|TRBV28|.|TRBJ2-3
TGTGCCAGCAGTTTAGGCGGGACCCGCACAGATACGCAGTATTTT
CASSLGGTRTDTQYF
>.|TRBV6-1|.|TRBJ2-1
TGTGCCAGCAGTGCAAAAAGCGGCCTAAACAATGAGCAGTTCTTC
CASSAKSGLNNEQFF
>once|TRBV28|TRBD1|TRBJ2-7
TGTGCCAGCAGTTTAGCCCACGACAGGGACCCCTACGAGCAGTACTTC
CASSLAHDRDPYEQYF
>.|TRBV28|.|TRBJ2-5
TGTGCCAGCAGTTTAGTGGGACATCAAGAGACCCAGTACTTC
CASSLVGHQETQYF
>.|TRBV4-1|.|TRBJ2-7
TGCGCCAGCAGATACAGGGTTGGGTCCTACGAGCAGTACTTC
CASRYRVGSYEQYF
>.|TRBV9|TRBD2|TRBJ2-1
TGTGCCAGCAGTGTTAGCGGGAGCACCTACAATGAGCAGTTCTTC
CASSVSGSTYNEQFF
>few|TRBV4-1|TRBD1|TRBJ2-7
TGCGCCAGCAGCATCTCCGGGACAGGGATGAACGAGCAGTACTTC
CASSISGTGMNEQYF
>.|TRBV28|.|TRBJ2-5
TGTGCCAGCAACCATGACCACGGGGGAAGTCAAGAGACCCAGTACTTC
CASNHDHGGSQETQYF
>.|TRBV18|.|TRBJ2-7
TGTGCCAGCTCACCCGGCAGCCGGGTCCACGAGCAGTACTTC
CASSPGSRVHEQYF
>few|TRBV6-4|.|TRBJ1-5
TGTGCCAGCAGGGCGAGCGGGGATAGCAATCAGCCCCAGCATTTT
CASRASGDSNQPQHF
>.|TRBV11-2|.|TRBJ1-3
TGTGCCAGCAGCTTAACACAGGCGGCTGGAAACACCATATATTTT
CASSLTQAAGNTIYF
>.|TRBV19|.|TRBJ2-2
TGTGCCAGTATAACAGAGAACACCGGGGAGCTGTTTTTT
CASITENTGELFF
>.|TRBV7-2|TRBD1|TRBJ1-2
TGTGCCAGCAGCTTAGATACAGGGGGAACTAACTATGGCTACACCTTC
CASSLDTGGTNYGYTF
>few|TRBV5-1|TRBD2|TRBJ2-7
TGCGCCAGCAGCGCCGGGACTAGCGGGTACGAGCAGTACTTC
CASSAGTSGYEQYF
>.|TRBV6-6|TRBD1|TRBJ1-2
TGTGCCAGCAGTTACCTTGGACAGGGTAATGGCTACACCTTC
CASSYLGQGNGYTF
>few|TRBV30|.|TRBJ2-6
TGTGCCTGGAGCGAAGGTACGTACCCCGGGAGTGGGGCCAACGTCCTGACTTTC
CAWSEGTYPGSGANVLTF
>.|TRBV7-6|TRBD2|TRBJ2-7
TGTGCCAGCAGCACCCTGACTAGCGGGAGGGCTGTATTAGGGTACGAGCAGTACTTC
CASSTLTSGRAVLGYEQYF
>.|TRBV7-2|TRBD2|TRBJ2-7
TGTGCCAGCAGCGCGGGACAGGGGAGGGGGACTAGCGGGACCCACGAGCAGTACTTC
CASSAGQGRGTSGTHEQYF
>.|TRBV4-2|TRBD2|TRBJ2-3
TGTGCCAGCAGCCATAGCGGGAGAATAGATACGCAGTATTTT
CASSHSGRIDTQYF
>.|TRBV9|.|TRBJ2-1
TGTGCCAGCAGCGTCGTGGGCCACTCCTACAATGAGCAGTTCTTC
CASSVVGHSYNEQFF
>.|TRBV19|TRBD1|TRBJ1-2
TGTGCCAGTACAGGGGGCGCAGGTGGCTACACCTTC
CASTGGAGGYTF
>.|TRBV7-3|.|TRBJ2-1
TGTGCCAGCAGCCCCCGACTAGAAAGCAATGAGCAGTTCTTC
CASSPRLESNEQFF
>.|TRBV7-2|.|TRBJ2-1
TGTGCCAGCAGCCAGAGAGGCCCCTCCTACAATGAGCAGTTCTTC
CASSQRGPSYNEQFF
>.|TRBV29-1|.|TRBJ2-7
TGCAGCGTTGAAATTTCGGGACATCAGGACTACGAGCAGTACTTC
CSVEISGHQDYEQYF
>.|TRBV4-3|TRBD2|TRBJ2-2
TGCGCCAGCAGCCAAGATAGGGGCGGGAGATACACCGGGGAGCTGTTTTTT
CASSQDRGGRYTGELFF
>.|TRBV28|.|TRBJ2-5
TGTGCCAGCAGTTTAGGGCAGGGGCTCCAAGAGACCCAGTACTTC
CASSLGQGLQETQYF
>.|TRBV27|.|TRBJ1-4
TGTGCCAGCAGTCTTGGTCGTGCCGCTGGCGAAAAACTGTTTTTT
CASSLGRAAGEKLFF
>.|TRBV28|.|TRBJ2-1
TGTGCCAGCAGCCAGACAGTCTCCTACAATGAGCAGTTCTTC
CASSQTVSYNEQFF
>.|TRBV7-2|.|TRBJ2-1
TGTGCCAGCAGCGCCGGACTTAACAATGAGCAGTTCTTC
CASSAGLNNEQFF
>.|TRBV5-1|.|TRBJ2-3
TGCGCCAGCAGCTTGCCCCAGGGGACAGATACGCAGTATTTT
CASSLPQGTDTQYF
>once|TRBV25-1|.|TRBJ2-1
TGTGCCAGCAGTGTACTCAATGAGCAGTTCTTC
CASSVLNEQFF